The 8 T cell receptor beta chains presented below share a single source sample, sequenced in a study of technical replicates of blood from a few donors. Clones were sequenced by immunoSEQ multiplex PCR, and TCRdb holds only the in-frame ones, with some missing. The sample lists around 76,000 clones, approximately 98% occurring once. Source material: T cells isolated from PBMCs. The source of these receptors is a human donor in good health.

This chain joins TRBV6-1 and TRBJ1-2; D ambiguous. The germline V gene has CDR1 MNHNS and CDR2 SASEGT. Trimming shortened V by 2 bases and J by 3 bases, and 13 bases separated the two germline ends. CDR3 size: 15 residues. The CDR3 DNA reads TGTGCCAGCAGTGAATTTGGCCAACAGTACTATGGCTACACCTTC. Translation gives CASSEFGQQYYGYTF.

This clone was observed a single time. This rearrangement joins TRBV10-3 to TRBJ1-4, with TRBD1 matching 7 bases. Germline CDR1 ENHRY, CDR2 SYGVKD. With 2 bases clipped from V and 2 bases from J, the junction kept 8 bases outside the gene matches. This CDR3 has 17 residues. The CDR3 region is CAISEMAGGITNEKLFF. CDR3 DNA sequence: TGTGCCATCAGTGAGATGGCAGGGGGAATTACTAATGAAAAACTGTTTTTT.

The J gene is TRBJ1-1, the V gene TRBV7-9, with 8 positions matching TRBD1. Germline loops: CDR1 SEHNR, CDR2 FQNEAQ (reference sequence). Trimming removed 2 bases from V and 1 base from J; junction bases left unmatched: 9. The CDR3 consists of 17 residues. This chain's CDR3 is CASSLSASQGANTEAFF. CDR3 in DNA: TGTGCCAGCAGCTTATCAGCTAGTCAGGGGGCGAACACTGAAGCTTTCTTT.

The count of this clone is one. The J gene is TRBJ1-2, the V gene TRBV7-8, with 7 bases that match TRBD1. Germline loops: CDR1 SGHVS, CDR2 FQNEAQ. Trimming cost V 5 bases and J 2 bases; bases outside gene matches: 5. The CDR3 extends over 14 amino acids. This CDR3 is CASSAQTGNYGYTF. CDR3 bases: TGTGCCAGCAGCGCCCAGACAGGGAACTATGGCTACACCTTC.

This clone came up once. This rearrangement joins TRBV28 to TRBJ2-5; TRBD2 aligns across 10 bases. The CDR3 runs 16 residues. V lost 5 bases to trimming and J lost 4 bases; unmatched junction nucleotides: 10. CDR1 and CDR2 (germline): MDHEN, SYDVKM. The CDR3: CASSPSELAGGETQYF. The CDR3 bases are TGTGCCAGCAGTCCCTCGGAGTTAGCGGGAGGAGAGACCCAGTACTTC.

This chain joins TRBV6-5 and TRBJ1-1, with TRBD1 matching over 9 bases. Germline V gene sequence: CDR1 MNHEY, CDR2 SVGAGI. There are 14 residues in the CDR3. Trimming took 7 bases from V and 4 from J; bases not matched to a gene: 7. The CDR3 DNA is TGTGCCAGCACTTTGACAGGGGGAGGCACTGAAGCTTTCTTT. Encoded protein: CASTLTGGGTEAFF.

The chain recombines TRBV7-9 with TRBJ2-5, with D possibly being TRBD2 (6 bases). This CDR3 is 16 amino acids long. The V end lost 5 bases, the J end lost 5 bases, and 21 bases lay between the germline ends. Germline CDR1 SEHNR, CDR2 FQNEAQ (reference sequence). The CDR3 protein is CASSRDRDWVLETQYF. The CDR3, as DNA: TGTGCCAGCAGCAGAGACCGGGACTGGGTTTTGGAGACCCAGTACTTC.

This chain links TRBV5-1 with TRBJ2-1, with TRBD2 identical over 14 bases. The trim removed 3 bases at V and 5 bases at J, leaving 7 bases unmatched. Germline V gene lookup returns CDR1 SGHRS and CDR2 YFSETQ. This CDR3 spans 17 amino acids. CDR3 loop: CASSSRTSGRLDNEQFF. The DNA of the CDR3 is TGCGCCAGCAGCTCTAGGACTAGCGGGAGGCTCGACAATGAGCAGTTCTTC.